What follows are 9 T cell receptor beta chains derived from one specimen sequenced in a study of tumor and adjacent non-tumor tissue in lung cancer. A modified ARM-PCR protocol with three rounds of nested PCR amplified TCRbeta. One entry per CDR3 protein, called by TCRdb with MiXCR from the multiplex PCR reads. There are about 76,000 distinct CDR3 sequences in the sample; 65% to 75% occur only once, and approximately 12% lies in the top ten. This sample's RNA came from whole unsorted tissue. The sequencing sample was made of lung tumor tissue. All receptors come from a woman in her 70s with non-small cell lung cancer.

A remark on this clonotype: This likely comes from a read error, as the CDR3 has no conserved phenylalanine or tryptophan at its end. This chain uses TRBV30 with TRBJ1-2, with D unclear. Germline V lookup: CDR1 GTSNPN, CDR2 SVGIG (reference sequence). This CDR3 is 13 amino acids long. CDR3 sequence: CAWSVTANYGYTL. CDR3 coding DNA: TGTGCCTGGAGTGTAACTGCTAATTATGGCTACACCCTC.

Concerning this clonotype: The junction shows a germline mismatch at one end, possibly a read error. This rearrangement joins TRBV12-3 or TRBV12-4 to TRBJ2-6; D gene ambiguous. This CDR3 is built from 16 residues. CDR3 nucleotide sequence: TGTGCCAGCAGAAATAGGGATCTATCTGAGGCCAACGTCCTGACTTTC. As protein: CASRNRDLSEANVLTF.

The sample holds one count of this clonotype. A much larger clone lies a single base off, so this may be a read error. The J gene is TRBJ1-1, the V gene TRBV5-4, with D tentatively TRBD1 (5 bases). V lost 4 bases to trimming and J lost 4 bases, with 20 bases between them. Germline CDR1 and CDR2: SGHNT and YYREEE (reference sequence). The CDR3 extends over 16 amino acids. The CDR3 spells CASSPGVGEDVTEAFF. The CDR3 DNA follows: TGTGCCAGCAGCCCGGGGGTAGGAGAAGATGTCACTGAAGCTTTCTTT.

As to this clonotype: This sequence may be a read error, since a much larger clone differs from it by one base. This chain connects TRBV28 to TRBJ2-2; D possibly corresponds to TRBD2 (6 bases). Per the germline V gene, CDR1 is MDHEN and CDR2 is SYDVKM. The CDR3 is made up of 16 amino acids. CDR3 sequence reads: CANSSPGTLNTGELFF. As DNA, the CDR3 is TGTGCCAACAGTTCACCAGGGACTCTGAACACCGGGGAGCTGTTTTTT. Based on the CDR3 plus reference TRBV28 and TRBJ2-2, the full variable domain is DVKVTQSSRYLVKRTGEKVFLECVQDMDHENMFWYRQDPGLGLRLIYFSYDVKMKEKGDIPEGYSVSREKKERFSLILESASTNQTSMYLCANSSPGTLNTGELFFGEGSRLTVL.

With regard to this clonotype: The junction shows a germline mismatch at one end, possibly a read error. The gene calls are TRBV7-8 and TRBJ1-2, with 7 positions matching TRBD1. In germline, CDR1 is SGHVS, CDR2 FQNEAQ. The CDR3 has 16 residues. In DNA, the CDR3 is TGTGCCAGCAGCTTAGGGCAGGGGGTTATGGACTATGGCTACACTTTC. Translated, it gives CASSLGQGVMDYGYTF.

By frequency in the sample, this clonotype is medium-sized. The chain carries TRBV29-1 and TRBJ2-7, with 7 nucleotides matching TRBD2. There are 13 residues in the CDR3. Unmatched junction bases numbered 3, after V lost 4 bases and J lost 0 bases. Germline values: CDR1 SQVTM, CDR2 ANQGSEA. Here the CDR3 DNA reads TGCAGCGTTGGACGGGAGGCCTCCTACGAGCAGTACTTC. Translated: CSVGREASYEQYF.

On this clonotype itself: One junction end disagrees with the germline gene, perhaps due to a read error. V is TRBV29-1 and J is TRBJ1-1, with 9 bases lining up with TRBD1. The germline CDR1 and CDR2 sequences are SQVTM and ANQGSEA. CDR3 length: 10 residues. CDR3 DNA: TGCCGCGTCGAGGACAGGGGAACTTTCTTT. It is translated as CRVEDRGTFF.

For this clonotype: A read error is likely, as this CDR3 ends without the conserved phenylalanine or tryptophan. The chain's CDR3 is CTSSGFRAHRDDEQFY. In DNA, the CDR3 is TGTACCAGCAGCGGCTTCCGGGCCCACCGAGACGATGAGCAGTTCTAC. This sequence joins TRBV28 and TRBJ2-1; perhaps TRBD2 as D (5 bases). CDR1 is MDHEN and CDR2 is SYDVKM in the germline V gene. The CDR3 extends over 16 amino acids.

The gene calls are TRBV7-2 and TRBJ2-7; no clear D. V lost 1 base to trimming and J lost 3 bases, with 10 bases between them. CDR3 length equals 14 residues. The germline V gene has CDR1 SGHTA and CDR2 FQGNSA. The DNA of the CDR3 is TGTGCCAGCAGCTTAGACAGCAATAACTACGAGCAGTACTTC. This codes for CASSLDSNNYEQYF. Supplemented by reference TRBV7-2 and TRBJ2-7, the full variable domain reads GAGVSQSPSNKVTEKGKDVELRCDPISGHTALYWYRQSLGQGLEFLIYFQGNSAPDKSGLPSDRFSAERTGGSVSTLTIQRTQQEDSAVYLCASSLDSNNYEQYFGPGTRLTVT.